The 14 T cell receptor beta chains reported below all come from one sample, sequenced in a study of PD-1 blockade in classical Hodgkin lymphoma. The method was immunoSEQ multiplex PCR; TCRdb's version includes in-frame clones alone and lacks a portion of them. Among 21,000 or so clones listed, approximately 89% were seen once. This sample's time point: cycle 4 day 1 (C4D1), after less than 7 weeks of nivolumab. Brentuximab vedotin exposure varied, and every patient relapsed after autologous stem cell transplantation. This sample comprised peripheral blood mononuclear cells (PBMCs), obtained before the fourth cycle of nivolumab. All receptors derive from a human donor with classical Hodgkin lymphoma.

This clone occurred a few times. The rearrangement joins TRBV2 to TRBJ2-1; D gene ambiguous. Trimming left V 4 bases short and J 7 bases short, with 5 bases between. The CDR3 runs 11 residues. Germline V lookup: CDR1 SNHLY, CDR2 FYNNEI. CDR3 sequence: CASSGFNEQFF. The CDR3 coding sequence is TGTGCCAGCAGTGGATTTAATGAGCAGTTCTTC.

The rearrangement joins TRBV6-1 to TRBJ2-7; perhaps TRBD2 as D (6 bases). V shed 6 bases and J shed 0 bases, with 15 bases lying between them. This CDR3 comprises 15 residues. Germline CDR1 and CDR2: MNHNS and SASEGT. This chain's CDR3 is CASRGWDLSSYEQYF. CDR3 DNA: TGTGCCAGCAGGGGATGGGACTTAAGCTCCTACGAGCAGTACTTC.

This clone was seen once. This chain uses TRBV4-3 with TRBJ2-2, with a tentative D call TRBD1 (6 bases). In germline, CDR1 is LGHNA, CDR2 YSLEER. The CDR3 is 15 residues long. Between the trimmed V and J ends, which lost 4 bases and 5 bases, there was a span of 14 bases. CDR3 DNA sequence: TGCGCCAGCAGCCCTCCAGGGGCCCCAACCGGGGAGCTGTTTTTT. This gives the protein CASSPPGAPTGELFF.

The rearrangement joins TRBV7-7 to TRBJ2-5; D ambiguous. Germline V CDR1 and CDR2: SSHAT, FNYEAQ (reference sequence). The CDR3 has 17 residues. V was cut by 6 bases and J by 5 bases, with 25 bases left in between. The CDR3, as DNA: TGTGCCAGCAGTGATGACCAAGGGATCATCGTCGACGAGACCCAGTACTTC. This codes for CASSDDQGIIVDETQYF.

The rearrangement links TRBV18 to TRBJ2-7, with 7 positions matching TRBD1. V lost 5 bases, J lost 2 bases, and 6 bases stayed unmatched. The CDR3 has 14 residues. Germline values: CDR1 KGHSH, CDR2 LQKENI. The CDR3 DNA follows: TGTGCCAGCTCATTCCGGGACAGCGCCTACGAGCAGTACTTC. This gives the protein CASSFRDSAYEQYF.

This chain joins TRBV9 and TRBJ2-7; D gene ambiguous. The ends were cut back, 0 bases at V and 1 base at J, with 5 bases in the middle. Germline lookup yields CDR1 SGDLS and CDR2 YYNGEE. The CDR3 sequence is 13 residues long. CDR3 residues: CASSVASSYEQYF. The CDR3 DNA reads as TGTGCCAGCAGCGTAGCCAGTTCCTACGAGCAGTACTTC.

V usage is TRBV29-1 and J usage is TRBJ1-1; D ambiguous. The CDR3 loop spans 13 amino acids. The V gene's germline CDR1 is SQVTM and CDR2 ANQGSEA. V was shortened by 6 bases and J by 1 base, with 12 bases between the two germline ends. The CDR3 DNA is TGCAGCGTCTTGAATGTTGGGAACACTGAAGCTTTCTTT. It is translated as CSVLNVGNTEAFF. Full variable domain (rest looked up from reference TRBV29-1 and TRBJ1-1): SAVISQKPSRDICQRGTSLTIQCQVDSQVTMMFWYRQQPGQSLTLIATANQGSEATYESGFVIDKFPISRPNLTFSTLTVSNMSPEDSSIYLCSVLNVGNTEAFFGQGTRLTVV.

This clone came up a few times. CDR3 in DNA: TGTGCCAGCAGTTCTGAGGGTGTTGAAGCTTTCTTT. Protein: CASSSEGVEAFF. The V and J genes are TRBV6-6 and TRBJ1-1; D remains ambiguous. Germline V CDR1 and CDR2: MNHNY, SVGAGI (reference sequence). This CDR3 comprises 12 residues. V was clipped by 4 bases and J by 7 bases, with 10 bases between them.

The rearrangement uses TRBV6-5 and TRBJ2-7, with a tentative D call TRBD1 (6 bases). Germline V lookup: CDR1 MNHEY, CDR2 SVGAGI. Trimming cost V 3 bases and J 7 bases, with 16 bases left between them. The length of the CDR3 is 14 residues. CDR3: CASSYSLTQGEQYF. Written as DNA, the CDR3 is TGTGCCAGCAGTTATTCGCTGACGCAGGGGGAGCAGTACTTC.

V usage is TRBV2 and J usage is TRBJ2-3; maybe TRBD2 (5 bases). Germline-derived CDR1 and CDR2 are SNHLY and FYNNEI. Trimming took off 1 base at V and 4 bases at J, with 9 bases between the two ends. The CDR3 is 14 amino acids. The CDR3 nucleotides are TGTGCCAGCAGTGAAGGGGCTAGCCCAGATACGCAGTATTTT. This sequence encodes CASSEGASPDTQYF.

CDR3 sequence reads: CASTTGVTENYGYTF. CDR3 DNA: TGTGCCAGTACGACAGGGGTCACCGAAAACTATGGCTACACCTTC. The chain combines TRBV19 with TRBJ1-2; 8 bases agree with TRBD1. The V and J ends lost 7 bases and 2 bases, in that order; junction bases with no gene match: 9. This CDR3 contains 15 residues. Germline V gene lookup returns CDR1 LNHDA and CDR2 SQIVND (reference sequence).

The genes are TRBV7-2 and TRBJ2-5; unclear D gene. Trimming took off 4 bases at V and 4 bases at J, with 13 bases between the two ends. The CDR3 length is 14 residues. Germline values: CDR1 SGHTA, CDR2 FQGNSA. The CDR3 loop is CASSSNNVGETQYF. The DNA of the CDR3 is TGTGCCAGCAGCTCTAATAACGTCGGAGAGACCCAGTACTTC.

The chain employs TRBV7-2 and TRBJ2-5, with a tentative D call TRBD2 (6 bases). Trimming took 4 bases from V and 1 from J, leaving 16 bases between them. CDR3 length: 16 residues. Per germline, CDR1 SGHTA and CDR2 FQGNSA. CDR3 sequence (DNA): TGTGCCAGCAGCTCCCGCGCGGGGAAACTCCAAGAGACCCAGTACTTC. Amino acid sequence: CASSSRAGKLQETQYF.

The chain is built from TRBV2 and TRBJ1-5, with TRBD1 as a possible D gene (5 bases). The CDR3 is 14 residues long. In germline, CDR1 is SNHLY, CDR2 FYNNEI. V lost 7 bases and J lost 7, with 17 bases in between. CDR3 residues: CASNLGRGWQPQHF. The CDR3 coding sequence is TGTGCCAGCAACCTTGGGCGGGGGTGGCAGCCCCAGCATTTT.